This T cell receptor beta chain is from a study of blood T cells in healthy people across ages. Together with a sample-barcoded 5' primer, a J-beta primer mix was included in a second PCR lasting about 6 to 11 cycles. Via MiXCR, TCRdb re-called the 5' RACE reads, giving one row per CDR3 protein. This table holds 1.5 million to 1.9 million distinct CDR3 sequences, approximately 39% found once. V dropped 7 bases and J dropped 1 base, with 16 bases sitting between them. Looked up from germline, CDR1 is SNHLY and CDR2 is FYNNEI. The CDR3 length is 15 residues. The sequenced sample was blood. The J gene is TRBJ1-2, the V gene TRBV2, with unresolved D. This TCR derives from a woman aged 18-29 years in good health. CDR3: CASTQMNTDNYGYTF. The CDR3 DNA reads TGTGCCAGCACCCAAATGAACACCGATAACTATGGCTACACCTTC.